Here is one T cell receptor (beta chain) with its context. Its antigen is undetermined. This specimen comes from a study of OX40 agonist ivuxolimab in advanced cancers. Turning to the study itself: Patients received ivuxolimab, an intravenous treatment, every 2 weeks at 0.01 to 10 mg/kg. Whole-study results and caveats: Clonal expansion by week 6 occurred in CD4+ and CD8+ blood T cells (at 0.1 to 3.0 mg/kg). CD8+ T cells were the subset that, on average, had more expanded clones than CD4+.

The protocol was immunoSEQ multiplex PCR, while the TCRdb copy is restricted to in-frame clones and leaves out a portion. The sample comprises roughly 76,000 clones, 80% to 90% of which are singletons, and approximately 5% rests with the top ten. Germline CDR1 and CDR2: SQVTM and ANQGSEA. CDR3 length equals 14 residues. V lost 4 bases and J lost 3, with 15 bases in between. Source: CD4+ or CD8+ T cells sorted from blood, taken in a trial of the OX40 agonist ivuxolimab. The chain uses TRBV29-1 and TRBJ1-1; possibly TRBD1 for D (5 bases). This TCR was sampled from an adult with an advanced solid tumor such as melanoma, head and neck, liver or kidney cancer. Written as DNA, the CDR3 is TGCAGCGTTGCAATCTCGGGGGGGGACACTGAAGCTTTCTTT. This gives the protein CSVAISGGDTEAFF.